The rows below give T cell receptor beta chains drawn from one sample of a study of cytomegalovirus exposure and HLA in healthy donors. Produced via immunoSEQ multiplex PCR; TCRdb's table is partial and in-frame only. The sample contains about 210,000 clones, almost 80% of which appear only once. Material for sequencing was PBMCs. The source of these receptors is a male donor in good health and CMV-seronegative. Both conserved end residues are part of each CDR3. Each record gives: V gene, clone size, J gene, D gene, CDR3 DNA, CDR3 protein. D genes are given only for firm matches. Some rows mark clone size as missing; the rest say once, few, many or name a class of expanded clone.

v_gene: TRBV19
abundance: .
j_gene: TRBJ2-2
d_gene: .
CDR3nt: TGTGCCAGTAGAACAGGGAAGGGAGACACCGGGGAGCTGTTTTTT
CDR3aa: CASRTGKGDTGELFF

v_gene: TRBV19
abundance: .
j_gene: TRBJ1-1
d_gene: TRBD1
CDR3nt: TGTGCCAGTAGTACGGACAGGGAGGGGACTGAAGCTTTCTTT
CDR3aa: CASSTDREGTEAFF

v_gene: TRBV4-2
abundance: .
j_gene: TRBJ2-1
d_gene: TRBD2
CDR3nt: TGTGCCAGCAGCCAAACGGGAGGGATCTACAATGAGCAGTTCTTC
CDR3aa: CASSQTGGIYNEQFF

v_gene: TRBV5-1
abundance: few
j_gene: TRBJ2-7
d_gene: TRBD1
CDR3nt: TGCGCCAGCAGCTTGCGCTTCTCAGCCGGGACAGGGATCTACGAGCAGTACTTC
CDR3aa: CASSLRFSAGTGIYEQYF

v_gene: TRBV10-2
abundance: .
j_gene: TRBJ1-1
d_gene: TRBD1
CDR3nt: TGCGCCACCCGCCTTAGACAGGGGGAGAACACTGAAGCTTTCTTT
CDR3aa: CATRLRQGENTEAFF

v_gene: TRBV4-1
abundance: .
j_gene: TRBJ2-7
d_gene: TRBD2
CDR3nt: TGCGCCAGCAGCCAAGGACTAGCGGGAGCCCTCTACGAGCAGTACTTC
CDR3aa: CASSQGLAGALYEQYF

v_gene: TRBV6-6
abundance: .
j_gene: TRBJ2-7
d_gene: TRBD2
CDR3nt: TGTGCCAGCAGTTCTAGCGGGGTCTCCTACGAGCAGTACTTC
CDR3aa: CASSSSGVSYEQYF

v_gene: TRBV15
abundance: .
j_gene: TRBJ2-7
d_gene: .
CDR3nt: TGTGCCACCAGCAGAGATTTTCTTAGCTCCTACGAGCAGTACTTC
CDR3aa: CATSRDFLSSYEQYF

v_gene: TRBV28
abundance: .
j_gene: TRBJ1-2
d_gene: TRBD1
CDR3nt: TGTGCCAGCAGTTTACGCTCGGGACAGGGGAGTTACTATGGCTACACCTTC
CDR3aa: CASSLRSGQGSYYGYTF

v_gene: TRBV30
abundance: .
j_gene: TRBJ2-5
d_gene: TRBD2
CDR3nt: TGTGCCTGGAGCGGGGGGGCGCGGGAGACCCAGTACTTC
CDR3aa: CAWSGGARETQYF

v_gene: TRBV10-3
abundance: .
j_gene: TRBJ2-1
d_gene: .
CDR3nt: TGTGCCGCAACTCGCGGGCCCCCTAACCCAAACAGGGAAAGTGAGCAGTTCTTC
CDR3aa: CAATRGPPNPNRESEQFF

v_gene: TRBV18
abundance: few
j_gene: TRBJ1-1
d_gene: TRBD1
CDR3nt: TGTGCCAGCTCGCTCGACAGGGTGGCTGAAGCTTTCTTT
CDR3aa: CASSLDRVAEAFF

v_gene: TRBV18
abundance: .
j_gene: TRBJ2-1
d_gene: .
CDR3nt: TGTGCCAGCTCACCGTCGGACAACAATGAGCAGTTCTTC
CDR3aa: CASSPSDNNEQFF

v_gene: TRBV19
abundance: .
j_gene: TRBJ1-5
d_gene: TRBD1
CDR3nt: TGTGCCAGTAGTCTGGACAGGGTGGGCAATCAGCCCCAGCATTTT
CDR3aa: CASSLDRVGNQPQHF

v_gene: TRBV5-6
abundance: .
j_gene: TRBJ2-2
d_gene: .
CDR3nt: TGTGCCAGCAGCGGACGGGGGTTGGGGGAGCTGTTTTTT
CDR3aa: CASSGRGLGELFF

v_gene: TRBV5-4
abundance: .
j_gene: TRBJ2-3
d_gene: .
CDR3nt: TGTGCCAGCAGCTTGGGCGGGGCCTCTGGAGATACGCAGTATTTT
CDR3aa: CASSLGGASGDTQYF

v_gene: TRBV7-9
abundance: .
j_gene: TRBJ1-4
d_gene: .
CDR3nt: TGTGCCAGCAGCTTACGACCCGGGATCCTTAATGAAAAACTGTTTTTT
CDR3aa: CASSLRPGILNEKLFF

v_gene: TRBV2
abundance: few
j_gene: TRBJ2-4
d_gene: .
CDR3nt: TGTGCCAGCAGCGCGGACAGCGGCTTTCAGTACTTC
CDR3aa: CASSADSGFQYF

v_gene: TRBV25-1
abundance: .
j_gene: TRBJ2-5
d_gene: TRBD1
CDR3nt: TGTGCCAGCAGTGAGGACTATCAGGGGGCTCGGGAGACCCAGTACTTC
CDR3aa: CASSEDYQGARETQYF

v_gene: TRBV27
abundance: .
j_gene: TRBJ2-2
d_gene: TRBD2
CDR3nt: TGTGCCAGCAGGCCTGGACTAGCGGGATACACCGGGGAGCTGTTTTTT
CDR3aa: CASRPGLAGYTGELFF

v_gene: TRBV4-3
abundance: once
j_gene: TRBJ1-1
d_gene: .
CDR3nt: TGCGCCAGCAGCCAAGATTTTACCGAGCGGAGGAGGAACACTGAAGCTTTCTTT
CDR3aa: CASSQDFTERRRNTEAFF

v_gene: TRBV28
abundance: .
j_gene: TRBJ1-2
d_gene: .
CDR3nt: TGTGCCAGCCGCGACGGGACAAGCTATGGCTACACCTTC
CDR3aa: CASRDGTSYGYTF

v_gene: TRBV5-1
abundance: .
j_gene: TRBJ2-2
d_gene: .
CDR3nt: TGCGCCAGCAGCTTGGTAAGCGGACTGAACACCGGGGAGCTGTTTTTT
CDR3aa: CASSLVSGLNTGELFF

v_gene: TRBV29-1
abundance: .
j_gene: TRBJ2-5
d_gene: .
CDR3nt: TGCAGCGTTTCGGGATCGGAGACCCAGTACTTC
CDR3aa: CSVSGSETQYF

v_gene: TRBV10-3
abundance: .
j_gene: TRBJ1-4
d_gene: .
CDR3nt: TGTGCCATTTCCGACACCCATGAAAAACTGTTTTTT
CDR3aa: CAISDTHEKLFF

v_gene: TRBV5-1
abundance: .
j_gene: TRBJ2-5
d_gene: .
CDR3nt: TGCGCCAGCAGCTTGGGGACAGCAAAAGAGACCCAGTACTTC
CDR3aa: CASSLGTAKETQYF

v_gene: TRBV27
abundance: .
j_gene: TRBJ1-2
d_gene: TRBD1
CDR3nt: TGTGCCAGCAGTCTTACCTCCGGGACAGACGCAGGCTACACCTTC
CDR3aa: CASSLTSGTDAGYTF

v_gene: TRBV11-3
abundance: many
j_gene: TRBJ1-1
d_gene: TRBD1
CDR3nt: TGTGCCAGCAGCTACGGGACAGGTAACACTGAAGCTTTCTTT
CDR3aa: CASSYGTGNTEAFF

v_gene: TRBV5-1
abundance: .
j_gene: TRBJ2-3
d_gene: TRBD1
CDR3nt: TGCGCCAGCAGCTTGGCAGACAGGGCTAGCACAGATACGCAGTATTTT
CDR3aa: CASSLADRASTDTQYF

v_gene: TRBV5-6
abundance: .
j_gene: TRBJ2-1
d_gene: .
CDR3nt: TGTGCCAGCAGCTTTGGGGCAGAAAACAATGAGCAGTTCTTC
CDR3aa: CASSFGAENNEQFF

v_gene: TRBV21-1
abundance: .
j_gene: TRBJ2-5
d_gene: .
CDR3nt: TGTGCCAGCAGCAAAGGTTGGACTAGCGGGGGGGCCCAAGAGACCCAGTACTTC
CDR3aa: CASSKGWTSGGAQETQYF

v_gene: TRBV27
abundance: .
j_gene: TRBJ2-1
d_gene: TRBD2
CDR3nt: TGTGCCAGCAGTACCCGCGGGGGGTCGATTTACAATGAGCAGTTCTTC
CDR3aa: CASSTRGGSIYNEQFF

v_gene: TRBV5-6
abundance: .
j_gene: TRBJ2-1
d_gene: .
CDR3nt: TGTGCCAGCAGAACCAGGTTACAATACAATGAGCAGTTCTTC
CDR3aa: CASRTRLQYNEQFF

v_gene: TRBV5-1
abundance: once
j_gene: TRBJ1-1
d_gene: .
CDR3nt: TGCGCCAGCAGCTTGGTCGACACGAACACTGAAGCTTTCTTT
CDR3aa: CASSLVDTNTEAFF

v_gene: TRBV5-6
abundance: .
j_gene: TRBJ1-3
d_gene: .
CDR3nt: TGTGCCAGCAGCTCCATCTGGGACAACTCTGGAAACACCATATATTTT
CDR3aa: CASSSIWDNSGNTIYF

v_gene: TRBV5-4
abundance: .
j_gene: TRBJ1-1
d_gene: .
CDR3nt: TGTGCCAGCGGGACTCCTACCCCGGAAGCTTTCTTT
CDR3aa: CASGTPTPEAFF

v_gene: TRBV19
abundance: .
j_gene: TRBJ1-2
d_gene: .
CDR3nt: TGTGCCAGTAGCCTCGGACAGCCATATGGCTACACCTTC
CDR3aa: CASSLGQPYGYTF

v_gene: TRBV27
abundance: .
j_gene: TRBJ2-5
d_gene: TRBD1
CDR3nt: TGTGCCAGCAGCGAAGGACAGGGGAAGGTGGATCAAGAGACCCAGTACTTC
CDR3aa: CASSEGQGKVDQETQYF

v_gene: TRBV6-1
abundance: .
j_gene: TRBJ1-3
d_gene: TRBD1
CDR3nt: TGTGCCAGCAGTAGACAGGGCCTCTCTGGAAACACCATATATTTT
CDR3aa: CASSRQGLSGNTIYF

v_gene: TRBV11-3
abundance: .
j_gene: TRBJ2-2
d_gene: .
CDR3nt: TGTGCCAGCAGCTTAGTCCCGGACACCGGGGAGCTGTTTTTT
CDR3aa: CASSLVPDTGELFF

v_gene: TRBV5-4
abundance: .
j_gene: TRBJ1-2
d_gene: .
CDR3nt: TGTGCCAGCAGCTTGCTGAGTATCTATGGCTACACCTTC
CDR3aa: CASSLLSIYGYTF

v_gene: TRBV28
abundance: .
j_gene: TRBJ1-6
d_gene: .
CDR3nt: TGTGCCAGCAGTGACGAGGGAAGGCGTTCACCCCTCCACTTT
CDR3aa: CASSDEGRRSPLHF

v_gene: TRBV2
abundance: .
j_gene: TRBJ2-5
d_gene: TRBD1
CDR3nt: TGTGCCAGTCCTAGGGGGCGAGAGACCCAGTACTTC
CDR3aa: CASPRGRETQYF

v_gene: TRBV19
abundance: .
j_gene: TRBJ1-5
d_gene: .
CDR3nt: TGTGCCAGTAGTGGGTCGGGGGGCGACAGTTACAATCAGCCCCAGCATTTT
CDR3aa: CASSGSGGDSYNQPQHF

v_gene: TRBV7-2
abundance: .
j_gene: TRBJ1-2
d_gene: TRBD1
CDR3nt: TGTGCCAGCAGCTTAGCGGGGACAGGGGGAGATGGCTACACCTTC
CDR3aa: CASSLAGTGGDGYTF